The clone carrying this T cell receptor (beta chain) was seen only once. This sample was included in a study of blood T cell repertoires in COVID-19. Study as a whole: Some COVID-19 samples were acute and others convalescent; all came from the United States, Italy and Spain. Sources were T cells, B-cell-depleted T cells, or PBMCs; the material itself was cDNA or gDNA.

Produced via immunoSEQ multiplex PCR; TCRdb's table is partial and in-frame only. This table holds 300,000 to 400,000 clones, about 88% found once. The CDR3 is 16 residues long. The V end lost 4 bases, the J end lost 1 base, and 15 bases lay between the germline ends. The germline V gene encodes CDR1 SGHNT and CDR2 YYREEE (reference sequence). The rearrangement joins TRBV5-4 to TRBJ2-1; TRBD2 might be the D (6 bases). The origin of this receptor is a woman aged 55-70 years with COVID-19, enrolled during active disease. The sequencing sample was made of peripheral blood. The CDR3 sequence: CASSPNPGLSYNEQFF. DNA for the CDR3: TGTGCCAGCAGCCCTAATCCGGGACTTTCCTACAATGAGCAGTTCTTC.